Listed here is a single TCR beta chain. These data belong to a study of shared clonotypes between healthy human individuals. The length of the CDR3 is 15 residues. With 5 bases removed from V and 1 base from J, the gap between germline ends came to 14 bases. From germline, CDR1 is MNHNS and CDR2 SASEGT. Profiling relied on immunoSEQ multiplex PCR, and the TCRdb table lists in-frame clones only, not all of them. The table lists roughly 2,500,000 clones, 80% to 95% of them singletons. Every donor, a Caucasian adult, lived in Nashville, Tennessee. This clonotype was sampled from a man aged 18 to 30 in good health. Some clones in this sample may be carry-over from other donors' samples. The chain links TRBV6-1 to TRBJ1-1; D remains unclear. Sequencing was done on a sample of naive CD4+ T cells from PBMCs. Subset here: CD45RA+ positively selected. The CDR3 protein is CASSPRRPQNTEAFF. Here the CDR3 DNA reads TGTGCCAGCAGTCCTAGACGACCCCAGAACACTGAAGCTTTCTTT.